This T cell receptor (beta chain) appears in the sequencing data of a study of PD-1 blockade in classical Hodgkin lymphoma. Every single patient, without exception, relapsed after autologous stem cell transplantation, and brentuximab vedotin exposure varied. There are 14 residues in the CDR3. Germline-derived CDR1 and CDR2 are MGHDK and SYGVNS. Deletions cut 3 bases from V and 5 bases from J, with 10 bases between. This clone was seen more than once but under ten times. What it binds is unknown. Study-level results: Exclusion was the outcome for patients who began nivolumab under 1 year after ASCT. The study found that TCR diversity rose significantly by C4D1 in CD4+ but not CD8+ cells. Relapsed/refractory patients reportedly had lower baseline diversity than newly diagnosed patients. Possibly reflecting disease activity or prior therapy, repertoire differences have causes that remain undefined.

TCRdb keeps only in-frame clones here, not all; method: immunoSEQ multiplex PCR. In the table there are more than 35,000 clones, 76% of which are singletons. The sequences come from peripheral blood mononuclear cells (PBMCs), collected before the second cycle of nivolumab. The TCR originated in a human donor with classical Hodgkin lymphoma. This sequence joins TRBV25-1 and TRBJ2-2; D is undetermined. CDR3: CASSDRAGTGELFF. The DNA for the CDR3 is TGTGCCAGCAGTGATAGAGCCGGGACCGGGGAGCTGTTTTTT.